The 31 T cell receptor beta chains presented below share a single source sample, sequenced in a study of cytomegalovirus exposure and HLA in healthy donors. Measured with immunoSEQ multiplex PCR; TCRdb has only the in-frame clones, and not every one. The sample yields fewer than 200,000 clones, 75% to 90% seen once. Sequencing was carried out using PBMCs. Source of these receptors: a woman between 18 and 30 years old in good health and CMV-seronegative.

The sample holds a few counts of this clone. The chain links TRBV2 to TRBJ1-2; D is unresolved. Trimming cost V 1 base and J 5 bases, with 5 bases left between them. CDR3 length equals 12 residues. Germline V gene lookup returns CDR1 SNHLY and CDR2 FYNNEI. CDR3 residues: CASSEGQYGYTF. In nucleotides, the CDR3 is TGTGCCAGCAGTGAAGGGCAGTATGGCTACACCTTC.

This chain links TRBV5-5 with TRBJ1-5; maybe TRBD1 (6 bases). V was shortened by 0 bases and J by 2 bases, with 12 bases between the two germline ends. In germline, CDR1 is SGHKS, CDR2 YYEKEE (reference sequence). The CDR3 has 16 residues. The CDR3 nucleotides read TGTGCCAGCAGCTTGGGTGCACACAGGGGCAATCAGCCCCAGCATTTT. This translates into CASSLGAHRGNQPQHF.

The gene calls are TRBV9 and TRBJ2-7; TRBD2 matches 11 bases. Unmatched junction bases numbered 8, after V lost 3 bases and J lost 3 bases. This CDR3 has 16 residues. Germline V lookup: CDR1 SGDLS, CDR2 YYNGEE. CDR3 residues: CASSASGLAGFYEQYF. CDR3 DNA sequence: TGTGCCAGCAGCGCCTCCGGACTAGCGGGTTTCTACGAGCAGTACTTC.

J is TRBJ1-2 and V is TRBV18; D is perhaps TRBD1 (6 bases). Trimming took off 6 bases at V and 4 bases at J, with 21 bases between the two ends. This CDR3 has 16 amino acids. CDR1 and CDR2 (germline): KGHSH, LQKENI. The CDR3 nucleotides are TGTGCCAGCTCGGAAAACAGGGAAGGTTCTGGCTATGGCTACACCTTC. Protein: CASSENREGSGYGYTF.

The CDR3 sequence: CASSQGTVNQPQHF. The CDR3 region has the DNA TGCGCCAGCAGCCAAGGGACAGTCAATCAGCCCCAGCATTTT. This rearrangement joins TRBV4-3 to TRBJ1-5; tentative D call: TRBD1 (6 bases). Germline-derived CDR1 and CDR2 are LGHNA and YSLEER. The CDR3 length is 14 residues. V lost 1 base and J lost 3, with 7 bases in between.

The chain recombines TRBV19 with TRBJ2-1, with 8 bases identical to TRBD1. Germline trimming cut 5 bases from V and 14 bases from J; bases unmatched to any gene: 17. The CDR3 has 15 amino acids. Germline V gene sequence: CDR1 LNHDA, CDR2 SQIVND (reference sequence). Here the CDR3 DNA reads TGTGCCAGTAGTGATTCAGGGGGCAGGAGCCAAGGAGAGTTCTTC. It specifies CASSDSGGRSQGEFF.

The chain links TRBV6-6 to TRBJ1-4; 10 positions agree with TRBD1. The CDR3 has 16 residues. The trim removed 4 bases at V and 0 bases at J, leaving 2 bases unmatched. Germline V gene data show CDR1 as MNHNY and CDR2 as SVGAGI (reference sequence). Written as DNA, the CDR3 is TGTGCCAGCAGTTCGGGGACAGGGGCAACTAATGAAAAACTGTTTTTT. Amino acids: CASSSGTGATNEKLFF.

CDR3 sequence reads: CASSPRLEFTDTQYF. In DNA form, the CDR3 reads TGTGCCAGCAGCCCCAGACTAGAATTTACAGATACGCAGTATTTT. The V gene is TRBV9, the J gene TRBJ2-3; a weak D match, TRBD2 (6 bases). CDR1 SGDLS and CDR2 YYNGEE come from the germline V gene. The CDR3 consists of 15 residues. V lost 4 bases and J lost 3, with 15 bases in between.

The chain links TRBV7-2 to TRBJ2-6; D not certain. Germline loops: CDR1 SGHTA, CDR2 FQGNSA. The CDR3 extends over 18 amino acids. The ends were cut back, 4 bases at V and 0 bases at J, with 16 bases in the middle. CDR3 in amino acids: CASSSATLASSGANVLTF. As DNA, the CDR3 is TGTGCCAGCAGCTCCGCTACCCTGGCTAGCTCTGGGGCCAACGTCCTGACTTTC.

As DNA, the CDR3 is TGTGCCACCGATAAGGGCCGGGCAGGGCAAGGCTACACCTTC. Translation: CATDKGRAGQGYTF. The V gene is TRBV19, the J gene TRBJ1-2, with D possibly TRBD1 on 5 matching bases. This CDR3 is 14 amino acids long. Germline V lookup: CDR1 LNHDA, CDR2 SQIVND (reference sequence). V was pared by 10 bases and J by 8 bases, with 23 bases between.

The chain carries TRBV5-6 and TRBJ1-1; D possibly corresponds to TRBD1 (6 bases). Germline values: CDR1 SGHDT, CDR2 YYEEEE. This CDR3 region has 15 residues. The V and J ends lost 3 bases and 1 base respectively, with 13 bases between them. CDR3 in DNA: TGTGCCAGCAGCTCAGCAGGGGTTTGGAACACTGAAGCTTTCTTT. Translation: CASSSAGVWNTEAFF.

The chain couples TRBV28 to TRBJ1-1; no reliable D call. Germline V gives CDR1 MDHEN, CDR2 SYDVKM. The CDR3 is 16 amino acids. V lost 5 bases, J lost 1 base, and 17 bases lay in between. The CDR3 sequence: CASSRLYGGWNTEAFF. The CDR3 nucleotides are TGTGCCAGCAGTCGCCTCTACGGAGGGTGGAACACTGAAGCTTTCTTT.

In nucleotides, the CDR3 is TGTGCCAGCAGCTACTTCATAGGGGGCGCAAAAGCTTTCTTT. It codes for CASSYFIGGAKAFF. This chain connects TRBV5-4 to TRBJ1-1, with 7 bases that match TRBD1. Germline lookup yields CDR1 SGHNT and CDR2 YYREEE (reference sequence). The CDR3 has 14 residues. With V trimmed by 3 bases and J by 9 bases, 11 bases remained unmatched. Full variable domain (rest looked up from reference TRBV5-4 and TRBJ1-1): ETGVTQSPTHLIKTRGQQVTLRCSSQSGHNTVSWYQQALGQGPQFIFQYYREEENGRGNFPPRFSGLQFPNYSSELNVNALELDDSALYLCASSYFIGGAKAFFGQGTRLTVV.

The chain carries TRBV5-1 and TRBJ2-7; D is possibly TRBD1 (6 bases). V shed 4 bases and J shed 5 bases, with 16 bases lying between them. Germline V gene lookup returns CDR1 SGHRS and CDR2 YFSETQ. This CDR3 has 14 amino acids. CDR3 region: CASSPQQGRNEQYF. The CDR3 DNA is TGCGCCAGCAGCCCGCAACAGGGACGGAACGAGCAGTACTTC.

The V gene is TRBV9, the J gene TRBJ2-1; TRBD1 matches at 7 bases. Germline V lookup: CDR1 SGDLS, CDR2 YYNGEE. V lost 3 bases and J lost 6; bases outside the gene matches: 6. This CDR3 spans 14 amino acids. CDR3 loop: CASSDATGINEQFF. The CDR3, as DNA: TGTGCCAGCAGCGATGCGACAGGGATCAATGAGCAGTTCTTC.

The chain carries TRBV14 and TRBJ2-1; TRBD1 matches at 7 bases. V dropped 2 bases and J dropped 4; count of bases not matched to a gene: 8. This CDR3 spans 16 amino acids. Germline V CDR1 and CDR2: SGHDN, FVKESK. The CDR3 DNA sequence: TGTGCCAGCAGCCAACTTATTCGACAGGGTTACAATGAGCAGTTCTTC. It is translated as CASSQLIRQGYNEQFF.

V and J are TRBV4-2 and TRBJ2-1; weak D call: TRBD1 (5 bases). Germline V gene lookup returns CDR1 LGHNA and CDR2 YNFKEQ. V was clipped by 3 bases and J by 3 bases, with 9 bases between them. The CDR3 consists of 14 residues. CDR3 in amino acids: CASSHPDSYNEQFF. The CDR3 bases are TGTGCCAGCAGCCATCCCGACAGCTACAATGAGCAGTTCTTC.

The chain has TRBV18 and TRBJ2-3, with D maybe TRBD1 (6 bases). The CDR3 covers 15 residues. CDR1 is KGHSH and CDR2 is LQKENI in the germline V gene. The V and J ends lost 4 bases and 3 bases respectively, with 14 bases between them. The CDR3 loop is CASSLNRRGTDTQYF. The CDR3 nucleotides are TGTGCCAGCTCACTGAACAGAAGGGGGACAGATACGCAGTATTTT.

V is TRBV4-3 and J is TRBJ2-7; TRBD2 might be the D (6 bases). In germline, CDR1 is LGHNA, CDR2 YSLEER. The CDR3 is 15 amino acids. V shed 3 bases and J shed 2 bases, with 14 bases lying between them. CDR3 in amino acids: CASSHDQGTAYEQYF. CDR3 in DNA: TGCGCCAGCAGCCACGACCAAGGGACTGCCTACGAGCAGTACTTC.

The chain employs TRBV10-3 and TRBJ1-1; no definite D call. Germline loops: CDR1 ENHRY, CDR2 SYGVKD. Between the trimmed V and J ends, which lost 6 bases and 1 base, there was a span of 12 bases. CDR3 size: 14 residues. CDR3 amino acids: CAIRSSVTNTEAFF. As DNA, the CDR3 is TGTGCCATCAGATCGAGTGTCACGAACACTGAAGCTTTCTTT.

V and J are TRBV13 and TRBJ2-1; 8 nucleotides line up with TRBD1. Germline V lookup: CDR1 PRHDT, CDR2 FYEKMQ (reference sequence). V dropped 6 bases and J dropped 6; count of bases not matched to a gene: 4. The CDR3 loop spans 13 amino acids. CDR3 region: CASRATGGNEQFF. The CDR3 DNA reads TGTGCCAGCAGAGCTACAGGGGGCAATGAGCAGTTCTTC.

The chain carries TRBV14 and TRBJ1-3; D unresolved. V lost 2 bases to trimming and J lost 0 bases, with 11 bases between them. The CDR3 loop spans 16 amino acids. Germline CDR1 SGHDN, CDR2 FVKESK. The CDR3 nucleotides are TGTGCCAGCAGCCAAATAAGCCGGAGCTCTGGAAACACCATATATTTT. Its protein product is CASSQISRSSGNTIYF.

This sequence joins TRBV4-3 and TRBJ2-2; perhaps TRBD1 as D (6 bases). The V gene lost 2 bases and the J gene lost 0 bases, with 13 bases spanning the gap. There are 17 residues in the CDR3. The V gene's germline CDR1 is LGHNA and CDR2 YSLEER. The CDR3 region has the DNA TGCGCCAGCAGCCAATTCTTTACAGGGTCGAACACCGGGGAGCTGTTTTTT. Amino acids: CASSQFFTGSNTGELFF.

The table lists this clone with a count of one. V and J are TRBV23-1 and TRBJ2-1; the match to TRBD2 covers 12 bases. TRBV23-1 is recorded as an ORF, its role being uncertain. This CDR3 is built from 18 residues. Losses at the gene ends were 4 bases for V and 7 bases for J; bases not matched to a gene: 14. CDR3 nucleotides: TGCGCCAGCAGTCTAGCCTCGCCCCCTAGCGGGAGGGAGAATGAGCAGTTCTTC. Protein sequence: CASSLASPPSGRENEQFF.

The CDR3 DNA is TGTGCCAGCAGTCCTTCGCGAGTTTACCCCTACGAGCAGTACTTC. Its protein is CASSPSRVYPYEQYF. This chain connects TRBV27 to TRBJ2-7, with D unresolved. This CDR3 contains 15 residues. Germline V CDR1 and CDR2: MNHEY, SMNVEV (reference sequence). V gave up 5 bases and J gave up 2 bases, with 16 bases separating them.

This clone turned up a few times. The V gene is TRBV14, the J gene TRBJ2-1; 8 bases are shared with TRBD1. Trimming at V came to 1 base and at J to 7 bases, leaving 6 bases not matched to a gene. This CDR3 has 15 residues. CDR1 and CDR2 (germline): SGHDN, FVKESK. The CDR3 region is CASSQVRGLRNEQFF. CDR3 DNA: TGTGCCAGCAGCCAAGTCAGGGGGCTCAGGAATGAGCAGTTCTTC.

The chain couples TRBV7-6 to TRBJ2-2, with D maybe TRBD2 (6 bases). Germline V gene sequence: CDR1 SGHVS, CDR2 FNYEAQ. The CDR3 loop spans 16 amino acids. Trimming took 2 bases from V and 3 from J, leaving 13 bases between them. In nucleotides, the CDR3 is TGTGCCAGCAGCTTATTCCCCACGGGAGACACCGGGGAGCTGTTTTTT. As protein: CASSLFPTGDTGELFF.

The V and J genes are TRBV7-3 and TRBJ2-5; D possibly corresponds to TRBD1 (6 bases). The CDR3 extends over 14 amino acids. Germline V gene sequence: CDR1 SGHTA, CDR2 FQGTGA. V lost 4 bases to trimming and J lost 1 base, with 10 bases between them. This CDR3 is CASSSTGSQETQYF. The DNA of the CDR3 is TGTGCCAGCAGCTCTACAGGGTCCCAAGAGACCCAGTACTTC.

This sequence joins TRBV27 and TRBJ2-7; the D gene is possibly TRBD1 (6 bases). CDR3 length: 13 amino acids. Germline V gene lookup returns CDR1 MNHEY and CDR2 SMNVEV (reference sequence). V lost 6 bases and J lost 4, with 13 bases in between. The CDR3 nucleotides are TGTGCCAGCAGCGTCAAACAGGGATACGAGCAGTACTTC. This sequence encodes CASSVKQGYEQYF.

V gene TRBV7-9 combines with J gene TRBJ1-1, with D possibly being TRBD1 (6 bases). The germline CDR1 and CDR2 sequences are SEHNR and FQNEAQ (reference sequence). The CDR3 is made up of 14 amino acids. Trimming cost V 6 bases and J 1 base, with 12 bases left between them. The CDR3 reads CASRNRERNTEAFF. The CDR3 DNA follows: TGTGCCAGCAGAAACAGGGAGAGGAACACTGAAGCTTTCTTT.

The chain combines TRBV5-1 with TRBJ1-2; D perhaps matches TRBD1 (5 bases). Trimming took off 3 bases at V and 4 bases at J, with 22 bases between the two ends. This CDR3 is built from 17 residues. CDR1 and CDR2 (germline): SGHRS, YFSETQ. CDR3 nucleotide sequence: TGCGCCAGCAGCTCAACCCAACAGGCTACTGACCTCTATGGCTACACCTTC. It codes for CASSSTQQATDLYGYTF.